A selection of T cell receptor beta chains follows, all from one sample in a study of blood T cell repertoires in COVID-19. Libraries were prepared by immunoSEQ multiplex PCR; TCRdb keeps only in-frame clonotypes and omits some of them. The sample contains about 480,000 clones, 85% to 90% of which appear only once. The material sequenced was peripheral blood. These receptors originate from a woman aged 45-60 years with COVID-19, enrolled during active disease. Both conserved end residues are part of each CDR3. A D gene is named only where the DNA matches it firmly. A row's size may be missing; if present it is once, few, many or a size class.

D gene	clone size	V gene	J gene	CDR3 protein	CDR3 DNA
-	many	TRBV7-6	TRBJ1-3	CASSSGSSGNTIYF	TGTGCCAGCAGTTCGGGGTCCTCTGGAAACACCATATATTTT
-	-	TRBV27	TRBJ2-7	CASRAIGERSYEQYF	TGTGCCAGCAGGGCTATCGGGGAGCGATCCTACGAGCAGTACTTC
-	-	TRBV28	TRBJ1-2	CASSSGAAYGYTF	TGTGCCAGCAGTTCAGGGGCCGCTTATGGCTACACCTTC
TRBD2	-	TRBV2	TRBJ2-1	CASSPGTSAYNEQFF	TGTGCCAGCAGCCCCGGGACTAGCGCCTACAATGAGCAGTTCTTC
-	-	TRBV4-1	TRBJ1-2	CASSRGGAGGYTF	TGCGCCAGCAGCCGGGGAGGGGCTGGTGGCTACACCTTC
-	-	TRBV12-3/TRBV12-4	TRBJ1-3	CASSFGGGNTIYF	TGTGCCAGCAGTTTCGGAGGGGGAAACACCATATATTTT
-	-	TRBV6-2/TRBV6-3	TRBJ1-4	CASSHGGDGEKLFF	TGTGCCAGCAGTCACGGAGGGGACGGGGAAAAACTGTTTTTT
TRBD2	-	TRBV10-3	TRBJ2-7	CAINLTSGGAYREQYF	TGTGCCATCAATCTTACTAGCGGGGGGGCCTATCGCGAGCAGTACTTC
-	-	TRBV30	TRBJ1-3	CAWGGTFGNTIYF	TGTGCCTGGGGAGGGACATTTGGAAACACCATATATTTT
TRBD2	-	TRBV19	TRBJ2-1	CASSITSGGNEQFF	TGTGCCAGTAGTATCACTAGCGGGGGGAATGAGCAGTTCTTC
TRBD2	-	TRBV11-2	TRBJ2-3	CASSDLRAGGRDTQYF	TGTGCCAGCAGCGACCTCCGGGCGGGGGGGCGAGATACGCAGTATTTT
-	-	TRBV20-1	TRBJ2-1	CSASIGNEQFF	TGCAGTGCTAGTATCGGGAATGAGCAGTTCTTC
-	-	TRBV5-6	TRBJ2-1	CASSVNPSYEQFF	TGTGCCAGCAGCGTAAATCCGAGCTATGAGCAGTTCTTC
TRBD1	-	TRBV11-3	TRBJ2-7	CASSPNRGHEQYF	TGTGCCAGCAGCCCCAACAGGGGCCACGAGCAGTACTTC
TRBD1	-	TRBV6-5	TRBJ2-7	CASSSTTGAYEQYF	TGTGCCAGCAGTTCTACGACAGGGGCCTACGAGCAGTACTTC
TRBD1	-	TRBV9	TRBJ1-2	CASSVQGQLYGYTF	TGTGCCAGCAGCGTGCAGGGACAGTTGTATGGCTACACCTTC